This TCR beta chain originates from a study of cytomegalovirus exposure and HLA in healthy donors. Study-level results: First-cohort TCR clusters were later found to tend to co-occur in the approximately 120 validation repertoires. Most observed TCR sequences were rare, whereas some public TCRs were detected in many donors.

The CDR3 runs 15 residues. From germline, CDR1 is LGHNA and CDR2 YNFKEQ. Trimming left V 3 bases short and J 1 base short, with 13 bases between. The method was immunoSEQ multiplex PCR; TCRdb's version includes in-frame clones alone and lacks a portion of them. Of some 56,000 clones detected, around nine tenths appear once; the ten largest clones hold 1.1%. About this clone itself: What it binds is unknown.

This rearrangement joins TRBV4-2 to TRBJ2-7; D may be TRBD2 (5 bases). Sequenced: PBMCs. The sequence derives from a man between 18 and 35 years old in good health and CMV-seronegative. The CDR3 protein is CASSQGLGESYEQYF. The CDR3 bases are TGTGCCAGCAGCCAGGGCCTCGGGGAGTCCTACGAGCAGTACTTC.